Given below is one T cell receptor (beta chain) in context. These data are taken from a study of T cell changes during pregnancy in multiple sclerosis. The assay was immunoSEQ multiplex PCR, and TCRdb's table has in-frame clones only and misses some. The sample lists about 37,000 clones; around 90% were seen once. The germline V gene has CDR1 MNHEY and CDR2 SMNVEV (reference sequence). The CDR3 sequence is 15 residues long. The V end was cut by 5 bases, the J end by 4 bases, with 17 bases between. The sequence was obtained from a female donor in good health, enrolled as a control in a pregnancy study. Sequenced here: CD4+ T cells from peripheral blood mononuclear cells, sampled in the third trimester of pregnancy. The genes are TRBV27 and TRBJ1-1; D perhaps matches TRBD1 (6 bases). DNA for the CDR3: TGTGCCAGCAGTCCACAGGGAGCGGGGAGCACTGAAGCTTTCTTT. It codes for CASSPQGAGSTEAFF.